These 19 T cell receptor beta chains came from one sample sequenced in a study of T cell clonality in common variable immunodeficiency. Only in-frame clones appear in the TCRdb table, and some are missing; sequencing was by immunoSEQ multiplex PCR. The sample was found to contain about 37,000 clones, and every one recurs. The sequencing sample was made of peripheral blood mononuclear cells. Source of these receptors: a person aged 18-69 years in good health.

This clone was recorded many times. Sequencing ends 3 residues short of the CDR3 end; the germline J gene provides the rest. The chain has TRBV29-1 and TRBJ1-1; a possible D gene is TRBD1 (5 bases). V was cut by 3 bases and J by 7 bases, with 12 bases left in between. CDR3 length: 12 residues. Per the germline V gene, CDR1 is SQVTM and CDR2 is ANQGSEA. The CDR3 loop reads CSVDQTDLEAFF. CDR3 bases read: TGCAGCGTTGACCAGACAGACCTTGAA.

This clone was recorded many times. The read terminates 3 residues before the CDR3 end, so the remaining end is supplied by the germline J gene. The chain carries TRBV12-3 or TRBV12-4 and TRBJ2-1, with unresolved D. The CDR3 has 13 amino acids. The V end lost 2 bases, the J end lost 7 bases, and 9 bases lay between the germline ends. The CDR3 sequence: CASSLMSQNEQFF. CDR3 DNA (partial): TGTGCCAGCAGTTTAATGAGTCAGAATGAG.

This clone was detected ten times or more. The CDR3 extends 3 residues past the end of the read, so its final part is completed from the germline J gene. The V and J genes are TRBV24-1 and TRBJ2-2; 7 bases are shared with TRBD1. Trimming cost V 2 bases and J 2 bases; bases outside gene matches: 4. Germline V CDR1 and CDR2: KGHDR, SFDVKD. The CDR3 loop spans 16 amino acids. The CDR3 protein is CATSDSGQPNTGELFF. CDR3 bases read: TGTGCCACCAGTGATTCGGGACAGCCAAACACCGGGGAG.

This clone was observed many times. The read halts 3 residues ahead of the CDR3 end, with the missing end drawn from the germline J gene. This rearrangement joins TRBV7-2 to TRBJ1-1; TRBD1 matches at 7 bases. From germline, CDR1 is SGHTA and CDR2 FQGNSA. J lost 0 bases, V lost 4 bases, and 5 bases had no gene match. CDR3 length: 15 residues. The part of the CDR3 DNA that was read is TGTGCCAGCAGCTCACAGACAGGGATGAACACTGAA. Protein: CASSSQTGMNTE. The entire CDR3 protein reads CASSSQTGMNTEAFF.

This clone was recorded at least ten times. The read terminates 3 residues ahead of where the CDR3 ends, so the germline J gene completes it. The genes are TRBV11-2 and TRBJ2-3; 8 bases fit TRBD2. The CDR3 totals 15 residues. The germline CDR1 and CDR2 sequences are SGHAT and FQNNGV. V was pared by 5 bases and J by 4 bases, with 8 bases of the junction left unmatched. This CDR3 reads CASSSPGLDSDTQYF. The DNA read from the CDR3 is TGTGCCAGCAGCAGTCCGGGACTAGACTCAGATACG.

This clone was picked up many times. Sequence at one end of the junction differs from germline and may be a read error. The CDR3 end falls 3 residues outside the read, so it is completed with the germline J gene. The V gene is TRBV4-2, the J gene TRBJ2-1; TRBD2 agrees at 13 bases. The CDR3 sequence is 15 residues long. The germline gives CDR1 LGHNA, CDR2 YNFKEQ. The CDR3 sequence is CASQRGTSGTNEQFF. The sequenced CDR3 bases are TGCGCCAGCCAACGGGGGACTAGCGGGACGAATGAG.

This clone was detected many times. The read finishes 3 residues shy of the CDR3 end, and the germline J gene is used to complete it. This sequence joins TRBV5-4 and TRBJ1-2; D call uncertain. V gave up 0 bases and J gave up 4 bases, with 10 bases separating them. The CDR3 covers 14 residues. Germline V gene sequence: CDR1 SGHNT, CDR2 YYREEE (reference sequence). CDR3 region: CASSLALFGYGYTF. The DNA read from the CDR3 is TGTGCCAGCAGCTTGGCTTTGTTCGGCTATGGC.

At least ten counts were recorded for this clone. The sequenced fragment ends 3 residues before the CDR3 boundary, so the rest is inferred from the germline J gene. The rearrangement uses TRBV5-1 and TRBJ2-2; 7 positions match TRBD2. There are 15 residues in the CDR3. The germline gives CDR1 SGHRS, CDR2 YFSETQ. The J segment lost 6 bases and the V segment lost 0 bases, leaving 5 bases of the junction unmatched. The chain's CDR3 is CASSLGLAVSGELFF. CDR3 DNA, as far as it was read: TGCGCCAGCAGCTTGGGTCTAGCGGTATCCGGGGAG.

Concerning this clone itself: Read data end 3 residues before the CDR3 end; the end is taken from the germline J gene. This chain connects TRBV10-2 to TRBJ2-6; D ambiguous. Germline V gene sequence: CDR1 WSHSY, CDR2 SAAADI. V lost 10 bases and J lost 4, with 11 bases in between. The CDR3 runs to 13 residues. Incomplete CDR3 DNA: TGCGCCACTCGGGTGTCAGGGGCCAACGTC. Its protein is CATRVSGANV. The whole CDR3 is CATRVSGANVLTF.

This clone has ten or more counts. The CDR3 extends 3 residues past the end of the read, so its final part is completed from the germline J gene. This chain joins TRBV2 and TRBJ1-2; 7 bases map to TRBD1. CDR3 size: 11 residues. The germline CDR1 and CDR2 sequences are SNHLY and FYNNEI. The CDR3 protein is CATRGGLGYTF. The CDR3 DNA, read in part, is TGTGCCACCAGGGGGGGTCTGGGC.

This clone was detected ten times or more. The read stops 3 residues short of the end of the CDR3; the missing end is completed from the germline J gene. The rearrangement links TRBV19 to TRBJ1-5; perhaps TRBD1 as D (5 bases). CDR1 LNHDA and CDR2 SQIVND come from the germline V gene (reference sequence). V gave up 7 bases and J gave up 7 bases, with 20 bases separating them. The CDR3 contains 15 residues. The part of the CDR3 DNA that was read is TGTGCCAGTACTCCGTATTCAGGGTCTATCCAGCCC. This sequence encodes CASTPYSGSIQP. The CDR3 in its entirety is CASTPYSGSIQPQHF.

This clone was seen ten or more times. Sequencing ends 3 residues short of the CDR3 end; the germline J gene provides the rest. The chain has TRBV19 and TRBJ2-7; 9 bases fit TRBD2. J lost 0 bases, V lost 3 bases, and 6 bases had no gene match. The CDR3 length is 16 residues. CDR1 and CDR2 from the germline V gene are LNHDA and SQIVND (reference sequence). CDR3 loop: CASSMGTSPSSYEQYF. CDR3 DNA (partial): TGTGCCAGTAGTATGGGGACTAGCCCGAGCTCCTACGAG.

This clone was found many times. CDR3 DNA, as far as it was read: TGTGCCAGCAGCCCTGGACTTACGAACACCGGGGAG. Amino acid sequence: CASSPGLTNTGE. The full CDR3 protein is CASSPGLTNTGELFF. V gene TRBV7-2 combines with J gene TRBJ2-2, with a tentative D call TRBD2 (5 bases). The CDR3 is cut off 3 residues early in the read; its end comes from the germline J gene. The germline gives CDR1 SGHTA, CDR2 FQGNSA. V was cut by 5 bases and J by 0 bases, with 10 bases left in between. CDR3 size: 15 residues.

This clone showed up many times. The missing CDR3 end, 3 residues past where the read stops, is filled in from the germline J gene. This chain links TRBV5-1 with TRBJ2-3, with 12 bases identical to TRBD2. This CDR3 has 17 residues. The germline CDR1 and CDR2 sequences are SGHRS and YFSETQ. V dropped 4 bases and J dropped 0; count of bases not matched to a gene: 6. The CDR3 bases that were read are TGCGCCAGCAGCACCGGGACTAGCGGGCAAAGCACAGATACG. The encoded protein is CASSTGTSGQSTDT. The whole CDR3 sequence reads CASSTGTSGQSTDTQYF.

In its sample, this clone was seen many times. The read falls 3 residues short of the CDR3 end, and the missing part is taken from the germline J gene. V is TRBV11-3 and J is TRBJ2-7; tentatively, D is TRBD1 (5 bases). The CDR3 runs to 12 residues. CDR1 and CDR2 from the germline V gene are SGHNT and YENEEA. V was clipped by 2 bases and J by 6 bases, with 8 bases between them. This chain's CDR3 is CASSLSQGEQYF. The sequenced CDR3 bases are TGTGCCAGCAGCTTATCGCAGGGCGAG. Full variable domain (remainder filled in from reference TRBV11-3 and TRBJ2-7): EAGVVQSPRYKIIEKKQPVAFWCNPISGHNTLYWYLQNLGQGPELLIRYENEEAVDDSQLPKDRFSAERLKGVDSTLKIQPAELGDSAVYLCASSLSQGEQYFGPGTRLTVT.

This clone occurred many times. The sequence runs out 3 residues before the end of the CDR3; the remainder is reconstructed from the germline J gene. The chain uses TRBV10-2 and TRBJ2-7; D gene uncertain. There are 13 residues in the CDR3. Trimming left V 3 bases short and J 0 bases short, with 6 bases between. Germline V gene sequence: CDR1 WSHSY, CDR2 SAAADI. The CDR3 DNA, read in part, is TGCGCCAGCAGTGATTACACCTCCTACGAG. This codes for CASSDYTSYE. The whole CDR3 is CASSDYTSYEQYF.

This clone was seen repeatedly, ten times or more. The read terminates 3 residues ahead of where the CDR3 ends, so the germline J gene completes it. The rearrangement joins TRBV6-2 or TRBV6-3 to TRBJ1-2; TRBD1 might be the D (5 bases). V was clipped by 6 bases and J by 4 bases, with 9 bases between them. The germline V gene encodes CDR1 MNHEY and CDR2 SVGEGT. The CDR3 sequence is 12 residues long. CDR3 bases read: TGTGCCAGCAGCTCCGACAGCTATGGC. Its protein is CASSSDSYG. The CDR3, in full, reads CASSSDSYGYTF.

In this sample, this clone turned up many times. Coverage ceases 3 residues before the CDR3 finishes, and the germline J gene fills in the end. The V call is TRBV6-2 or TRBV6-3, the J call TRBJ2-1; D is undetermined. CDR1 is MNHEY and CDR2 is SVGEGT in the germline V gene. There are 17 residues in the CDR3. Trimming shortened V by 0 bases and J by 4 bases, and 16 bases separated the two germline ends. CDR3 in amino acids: CASSYSPPEGLYNEQFF. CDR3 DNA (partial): TGTGCCAGCAGTTACTCGCCACCAGAAGGGCTTTACAATGAG.

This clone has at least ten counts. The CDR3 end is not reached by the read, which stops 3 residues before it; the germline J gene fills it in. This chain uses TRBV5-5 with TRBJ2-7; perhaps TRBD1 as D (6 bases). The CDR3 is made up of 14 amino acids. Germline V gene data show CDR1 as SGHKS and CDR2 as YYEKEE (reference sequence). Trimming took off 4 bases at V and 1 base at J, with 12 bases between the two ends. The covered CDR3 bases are TGTGCCAGCAGCGTCCGGGACACTTCCTACGAG. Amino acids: CASSVRDTSYE. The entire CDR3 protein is CASSVRDTSYEQYF.